This TCR beta chain was found in a study of control samples from healthy donors and cancer patients. This CDR3 is built from 18 residues. The J segment lost 0 bases and the V segment lost 7 bases, leaving 7 bases of the junction unmatched. Sequenced by immunoSEQ multiplex PCR; TCRdb stores in-frame clones only, minus some. The sample records tens of thousands of clones, roughly 91% being singletons. This clone showed up just once. V is TRBV23-1 and J is TRBJ2-1, with 15 bases aligning to TRBD2. TRBV23-1 is noted as an ORF with a role that remains uncertain. The clonotype originates from a man under 40 in good health. Sequenced material: blood. This CDR3 reads CASTPGLAGGRSYNEQFF. In DNA, the CDR3 is TGCGCCAGCACCCCGGGACTAGCGGGAGGCCGCTCCTACAATGAGCAGTTCTTC.